The 18 T cell receptor beta chains in this list originate from one sample, sequenced in a study of vaccination and CD4 T cells after COVID-19. The treatment denotes: roughly 10-day PBMC culture with coronavirus spike peptide pools or control peptides (ViraFEST assay). Antigen specificity for these receptors is unknown. Researchers used the Oncomine TCR Beta short-read assay to sequence DNA from cultured CD4+ T cells. TCRdb itself ran the PCR reads through MiXCR, one entry per CDR3 protein. The repertoire holds about 12,000 distinct CDR3 sequences, with 50% to 75% as singletons. The sequenced sample was CD4+ T cells from blood, cultured in vitro. These receptors were taken from a human donor who had recovered from COVID-19.

This chain uses TRBV10-3 with TRBJ2-7; possibly TRBD1 for D (6 bases). V was shortened by 1 base and J by 3 bases, with 13 bases between the two germline ends. The V gene's germline CDR1 is ENHRY and CDR2 SYGVKD. The CDR3 spans 15 residues. The CDR3 bases are TGTGCCATCAGTGAGTTAGGGACACAGAACTACGAGCAGTACTTC. Residues: CAISELGTQNYEQYF.

V usage is TRBV20-1 and J usage is TRBJ1-2; no firm D call. Looked up from germline, CDR1 is DFQATT and CDR2 is SNEGSKA (reference sequence). Between the trimmed V and J ends, which lost 2 bases and 5 bases, there was a span of 6 bases. The CDR3 is 11 amino acids. The CDR3 sequence is CSARRGYGYTF. The CDR3 coding sequence is TGCAGTGCTAGACGAGGATATGGCTACACCTTC.

This clonotype was seen a handful of times. The CDR3 bases are TGTGCCAGCAGCTTAGTAGCGGGAGGGCTTCAAGAGACCCAGTACTTC. Residues: CASSLVAGGLQETQYF. V and J are TRBV7-9 and TRBJ2-5, with 11 bases that match TRBD2. V lost 1 base and J lost 2; bases outside the gene matches: 3. The germline CDR1 and CDR2 sequences are SEHNR and FQNEAQ (reference sequence). This CDR3 has 16 amino acids.

CDR3 sequence reads: CASRKGLGHGYTF. The CDR3 DNA follows: TGTGCCAGCAGGAAGGGACTGGGGCATGGCTACACCTTC. V and J are TRBV27 and TRBJ1-2; possibly TRBD1 for D (5 bases). CDR1 is MNHEY, CDR2 SMNVEV, per germline (reference sequence). Trimming took off 6 bases at V and 6 bases at J, with 14 bases between the two ends. The CDR3 length is 13 residues.

This clonotype was found a few times. This chain uses TRBV20-1 with TRBJ2-2; tentatively, D is TRBD2 (6 bases). The germline V gene has CDR1 DFQATT and CDR2 SNEGSKA (reference sequence). This CDR3 has 14 amino acids. V lost 4 bases, J lost 2 bases, and 11 bases lay in between. The chain's CDR3 is CSATTGVNTGELFF. CDR3 in DNA: TGCAGTGCTACTACGGGGGTCAACACCGGGGAGCTGTTTTTT.

The chain has TRBV9 and TRBJ2-7, with 10 bases aligning to TRBD2. CDR1 is SGDLS, CDR2 YYNGEE, per germline. Trimming at V came to 0 bases and at J to 1 base, leaving 4 bases not matched to a gene. The CDR3 length is 16 residues. The CDR3 region is CASSVVPSGRSYEQYF. In DNA, the CDR3 is TGTGCCAGCAGCGTAGTTCCTAGCGGGAGATCCTACGAGCAGTACTTC.

The genes are TRBV7-2 and TRBJ2-3, with TRBD2 identical over 7 bases. CDR3 length equals 19 residues. V was clipped by 3 bases and J by 6 bases; unmatched bases: 21. Germline V gene lookup returns CDR1 SGHTA and CDR2 FQGNSA. The CDR3 DNA follows: TGTGCCAGCAGCTTGAGGGGTTCCGCGGGAGCAAGATTTAGGGATACGCAGTATTTT. As protein: CASSLRGSAGARFRDTQYF. The variable domain in full, with the rest retrieved from reference TRBV7-2 and TRBJ2-3, is GAGVSQSPSNKVTEKGKDVELRCDPISGHTALYWYRQSLGQGLEFLIYFQGNSAPDKSGLPSDRFSAERTGGSVSTLTIQRTQQEDSAVYLCASSLRGSAGARFRDTQYFGPGTRLTVL.

The J gene is TRBJ2-3, the V gene TRBV20-1, with 9 bases matching TRBD2. Germline V gives CDR1 DFQATT, CDR2 SNEGSKA (reference sequence). The CDR3 loop spans 16 amino acids. The trim removed 3 bases at V and 4 bases at J, leaving 11 bases unmatched. The CDR3 sequence: CSARAVRGRGSDTQYF. For the CDR3, the DNA is TGCAGTGCTAGGGCCGTGCGCGGGAGGGGGTCAGATACGCAGTATTTT.

V is TRBV27 and J is TRBJ2-5, with a tentative D call TRBD1 (6 bases). Trimming stripped 5 bases from V and 3 bases from J, with 16 bases between. Germline assignment: CDR1 MNHEY and CDR2 SMNVEV (reference sequence). This CDR3 is built from 15 residues. CDR3 residues: CASSRLGQLEETQYF. CDR3 bases: TGTGCCAGCAGTCGACTCGGACAGTTAGAAGAGACCCAGTACTTC.

The chain is built from TRBV20-1 and TRBJ1-1, with 7 nucleotides matching TRBD1. V shed 6 bases and J 0 bases; nucleotides not matched to a gene: 10. The CDR3 is 15 amino acids. Looked up from germline, CDR1 is DFQATT and CDR2 is SNEGSKA (reference sequence). CDR3 DNA: TGCAGTGCCCAAGGACAGGTCCCTATGAACACTGAAGCTTTCTTT. Translation: CSAQGQVPMNTEAFF.

The V and J genes are TRBV20-1 and TRBJ2-3; 9 nucleotides align to TRBD2. Per the germline V gene, CDR1 is DFQATT and CDR2 is SNEGSKA (reference sequence). CDR3 length equals 18 residues. After removal of 0 bases from V and 5 bases from J, the junction contained 15 bases not matched to a gene. This CDR3 is CSARDAFEDSGSLDTQYF. In DNA, the CDR3 is TGCAGTGCTAGAGATGCTTTTGAGGATAGCGGGAGTTTAGATACGCAGTATTTT.

This clonotype is medium-sized in the sample. The chain links TRBV6-5 to TRBJ2-7; D is perhaps TRBD2 (5 bases). Trimming left V 2 bases short and J 9 bases short, with 14 bases between. Per germline, CDR1 MNHEY and CDR2 SVGAGI. CDR3 size: 13 residues. The CDR3 spells CASSYASSYGQYF. The CDR3 DNA is TGTGCCAGCAGTTACGCTTCTAGCTATGGGCAGTACTTC.

CDR3 DNA sequence: TGTGCCAGCAGCTCGGGCTATCCTAACACAGATACGCAGTATTTT. Translating gives CASSSGYPNTDTQYF. V is TRBV7-9 and J is TRBJ2-3; D is uncertain. Germline lookup yields CDR1 SEHNR and CDR2 FQNEAQ (reference sequence). The CDR3 has 15 amino acids. V lost 4 bases, J lost 2 bases, and 13 bases lay in between. The full variable domain, in which reference TRBV7-9 and TRBJ2-3 provide the parts outside the CDR3, is DTGVSQNPRHKITKRGQNVTFRCDPISEHNRLYWYRQTLGQGPEFLTYFQNEAQLEKSRLLSDRFSAERPKGSFSTLEIQRTEQGDSAMYLCASSSGYPNTDTQYFGPGTRLTVL.

CDR3 nucleotide sequence: TGTGCCAGCAGCCCCGCCGGGGTCGGGGAGCTGTTTTTT. It yields the protein CASSPAGVGELFF. V usage is TRBV7-6 and J usage is TRBJ2-2, with D tentatively TRBD2 (5 bases). The CDR3 has 13 residues. Trimming removed 5 bases at V and 7 bases at J, with 11 bases between. Germline V gene lookup returns CDR1 SGHVS and CDR2 FNYEAQ.

In this sample, this clonotype turned up once. V gene TRBV7-2 combines with J gene TRBJ2-7; no definite D call. V was clipped by 4 bases and J by 5 bases, with 12 bases between them. This CDR3 spans 13 amino acids. The germline CDR1 and CDR2 sequences are SGHTA and FQGNSA. Written as DNA, the CDR3 is TGTGCCAGCAGCTCCCCCTCGAGGAACGAGCAGTACTTC. Residues: CASSSPSRNEQYF.

The chain employs TRBV30 and TRBJ1-2; D remains unclear. Germline loops: CDR1 GTSNPN, CDR2 SVGIG (reference sequence). The germline V and J ends were trimmed by 3 bases and 8 bases, with 13 bases remaining between them. This CDR3 comprises 12 residues. CDR3: CAWSKLFPGYTF. DNA of the CDR3: TGTGCCTGGAGCAAACTCTTTCCGGGCTACACCTTC.

The chain joins TRBV20-1 to TRBJ2-3, with TRBD1 as a possible D gene (6 bases). The length of the CDR3 is 14 residues. V lost 5 bases and J lost 4, with 16 bases in between. CDR1 is DFQATT and CDR2 is SNEGSKA in the germline V gene (reference sequence). The CDR3 region is CSAPGTYGPDTQYF. The CDR3 nucleotides are TGCAGTGCTCCAGGGACATACGGTCCAGATACGCAGTATTTT.

The chain uses TRBV20-1 and TRBJ2-1; D is ambiguous. This CDR3 region has 13 residues. Germline V gene lookup returns CDR1 DFQATT and CDR2 SNEGSKA (reference sequence). The germline V and J ends were trimmed by 0 bases and 5 bases, with 8 bases remaining between them. CDR3: CSAREGRDNEQFF. In nucleotides, the CDR3 is TGCAGTGCTAGAGAAGGTAGGGACAATGAGCAGTTCTTC.